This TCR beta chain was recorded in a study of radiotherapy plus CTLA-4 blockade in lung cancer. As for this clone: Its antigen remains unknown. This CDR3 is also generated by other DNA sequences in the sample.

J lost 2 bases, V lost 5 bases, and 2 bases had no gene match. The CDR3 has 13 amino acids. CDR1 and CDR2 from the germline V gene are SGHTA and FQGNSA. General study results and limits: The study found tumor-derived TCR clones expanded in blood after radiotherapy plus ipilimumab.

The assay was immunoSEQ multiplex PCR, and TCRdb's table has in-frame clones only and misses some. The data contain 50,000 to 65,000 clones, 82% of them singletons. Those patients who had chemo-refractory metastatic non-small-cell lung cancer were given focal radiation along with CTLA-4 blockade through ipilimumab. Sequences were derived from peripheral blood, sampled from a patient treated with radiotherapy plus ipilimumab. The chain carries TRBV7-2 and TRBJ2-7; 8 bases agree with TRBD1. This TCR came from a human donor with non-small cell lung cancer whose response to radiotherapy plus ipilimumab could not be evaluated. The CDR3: CASSRGQAYEQYF. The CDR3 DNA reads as TGTGCCAGCAGCCGGGGACAGGCCTACGAGCAGTACTTC. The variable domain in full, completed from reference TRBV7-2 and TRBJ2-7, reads GAGVSQSPSNKVTEKGKDVELRCDPISGHTALYWYRQSLGQGLEFLIYFQGNSAPDKSGLPSDRFSAERTGGSVSTLTIQRTQQEDSAVYLCASSRGQAYEQYFGPGTRLTVT.